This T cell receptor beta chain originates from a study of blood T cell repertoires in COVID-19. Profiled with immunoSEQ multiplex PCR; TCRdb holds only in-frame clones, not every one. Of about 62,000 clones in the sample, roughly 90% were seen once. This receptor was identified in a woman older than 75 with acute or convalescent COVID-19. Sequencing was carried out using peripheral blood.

For the CDR3, the DNA is TGCGCCAGCAGCTGGGGACAGGGCCGCAATCAGCCCCAGCATTTT. It encodes CASSWGQGRNQPQHF. The chain joins TRBV5-1 to TRBJ1-5; 9 bases align to TRBD1. Germline CDR1 SGHRS, CDR2 YFSETQ. The CDR3 runs 15 residues. Losses at the gene ends were 3 bases for V and 2 bases for J; bases not matched to a gene: 3.